A selection of T cell receptor beta chains follows, all from one sample in a study of blood T cells in healthy people across ages. TCRdb used MiXCR to reprocess the 5' RACE reads, holding one entry per CDR3 protein. The sample comprises about 690,000 distinct CDR3 sequences, around 38% of which are singletons, and around 32% rests with the top ten. Sample: blood. Source of these receptors: an older man in good health. Both conserved end residues are part of each CDR3. Each record gives: D gene, V gene, J gene, clone size, CDR3 length, CDR3 DNA, CDR3 protein. A D gene is named only where the DNA matches it firmly. The size entry is marked missing in some rows and otherwise reads once, few, many or a size class.

>-|TRBV20-1|TRBJ2-1|few|16
TGCAGTGCTGGCATAGGTGGCGGGACTTCCTACAATGAGCAGTTCTTC
CSAGIGGGTSYNEQFF
>TRBD2|TRBV9|TRBJ2-3|-|15
TGTGCCAGCAGCGTTCTAGCGGGGGGTATGGATACGCAGTATTTT
CASSVLAGGMDTQYF
>TRBD1|TRBV6-2/TRBV6-3|TRBJ1-6|-|15
TGTGCCAGCAGTTACGGAGGACAGGGGATTTCACCCCTCCACTTT
CASSYGGQGISPLHF
>-|TRBV7-3|TRBJ2-7|-|16
TGTGCCAGCAGCCCCCTCCGGGACTCCTCCTACAATGAGCAGTACTTC
CASSPLRDSSYNEQYF
>TRBD1|TRBV6-5|TRBJ2-4|once|15
TGTGCCAGCAGTTACGGAACAGGGGGCTATAACATTCAGTACTTC
CASSYGTGGYNIQYF
>TRBD1|TRBV9|TRBJ2-3|-|15
TGTGCCAGCAGCGTAGGGGGACAGGGCACAGATACGCAGTATTTT
CASSVGGQGTDTQYF
>-|TRBV7-2|TRBJ1-1|once|14
TGTGCCAGCAGCTTAGCCAGGGGTGGTGCTGAAGCTTTCTTT
CASSLARGGAEAFF
>-|TRBV20-1|TRBJ1-2|-|13
TGCAGTGCTAGTACTGGGGGTAGCTATGGCTACACCTTC
CSASTGGSYGYTF
>-|TRBV6-2/TRBV6-3|TRBJ2-7|once|15
TGTGCCAGCACCGACGCAGCCAGGGGAACCTACGAGCAGTACTTC
CASTDAARGTYEQYF
>-|TRBV29-1|TRBJ2-1|-|13
TGCAGCGTTGAAACAGGGAACTACAATGAGCAGTTCTTC
CSVETGNYNEQFF
>-|TRBV3-1|TRBJ2-7|few|16
TGTGCCAGCAGCCAATCCGGCCACATGGTGGGCTACGAGCAGTACTTC
CASSQSGHMVGYEQYF
>-|TRBV2|TRBJ2-1|once|14
TGCGCCAGCAGAAGTCAGAGCTCCTACAATGAGCAGTTCTTC
CASRSQSSYNEQFF
>-|TRBV6-2/TRBV6-3|TRBJ2-5|-|14
TGTGCCAGCACTACCCAGCAGGGACAAGAGACCCAGTACTTC
CASTTQQGQETQYF
>TRBD2|TRBV6-2/TRBV6-3|TRBJ2-5|few|18
TGTGCCAGCAGTTATCCCGGCATCGGGACTAGCGGAGGGGAGACCCAGTACTTC
CASSYPGIGTSGGETQYF
>TRBD2|TRBV28|TRBJ2-7|-|14
TGTGCCAGCAGCCTAGCGGGAGTTCGGTCCGAGCAGTACTTC
CASSLAGVRSEQYF
>-|TRBV2|TRBJ1-5|-|16
TGTGCCAGCAGTGAATTGGCACAGGGAGTTGGTCAGCCCCAGCATTTT
CASSELAQGVGQPQHF
>TRBD1|TRBV4-2|TRBJ1-6|-|16
TGTGCCAGCAGCCAAGGACCCCAGGGGGGCAATTCACCCCTCCACTTT
CASSQGPQGGNSPLHF
>-|TRBV15|TRBJ2-3|-|16
TGTGCCACCAGCGGTAGGACAACATCTAGCACAGATACGCAGTATTTT
CATSGRTTSSTDTQYF
>-|TRBV20-1|TRBJ2-7|-|15
TGCAGTGCTAGAGGGCAGGGGCAGGGTGCCTACGAGCAGTACTTC
CSARGQGQGAYEQYF
>-|TRBV27|TRBJ2-7|-|15
TGTGCCAGCAGTTTAGATGTTGCAGGGAGAAACGAGCAGTACTTC
CASSLDVAGRNEQYF
>-|TRBV30|TRBJ2-7|few|16
TGTGCCTGGAGTGTCGGATCGCAGGCCCCCCTCTACGAGCAGTACTTC
CAWSVGSQAPLYEQYF
>-|TRBV6-2/TRBV6-3|TRBJ1-5|-|13
TGTGCCAGCAGTTACGTAGCGGGTCAGCCCCAGCATTTT
CASSYVAGQPQHF
>-|TRBV7-9|TRBJ2-3|few|15
TGTGCCAGCAGCTTAGCGGTGGGAGGTTCAGATACGCAGTATTTT
CASSLAVGGSDTQYF
>TRBD2|TRBV11-2|TRBJ2-5|-|14
TGTGCCAGCAGCCCCGGGACTAGCGTCGAGACCCAGTACTTC
CASSPGTSVETQYF
>-|TRBV7-2|TRBJ2-7|-|14
TGTGCCAGCAGCGTAGAACGCAATACCAACGAGCAGTACTTC
CASSVERNTNEQYF
>-|TRBV7-2|TRBJ1-1|-|15
TGTGCCAGCAGCCCCGGGGGGGCTCTCGGCACTGAAGCTTTCTTT
CASSPGGALGTEAFF
>TRBD2|TRBV20-1|TRBJ2-5|-|15
TGCAGTGCTAGTGGAACTAGCGGGGGCCAAGAGACCCAGTACTTC
CSASGTSGGQETQYF
>-|TRBV7-2|TRBJ2-3|few|15
TGTGCCAGCAGCTTAGCGGACTTAGGGGCGGATACGCAGTATTTT
CASSLADLGADTQYF
>-|TRBV4-3|TRBJ2-3|-|17
TGCGCCAGCAGCCAAGATCGCGGCCTAGGAGGGGGAGATACGCAGTATTTT
CASSQDRGLGGGDTQYF
>-|TRBV12-3/TRBV12-4|TRBJ1-1|-|14
TGTGCCAGCAGTCCGTCCCTACAGGACACTGAAGCTTTCTTT
CASSPSLQDTEAFF
>TRBD2|TRBV6-6|TRBJ2-4|many|14
TGTGCCACAATGCGGGGGGGGGGAAGAAACATTCAGTACTTC
CATMRGGGRNIQYF